This is a list of T cell receptor beta chains from one sample in a study of T-cell reconstitution after alpha-beta-depleted transplantation in children. TCRdb reprocessed the PCR reads with MiXCR, giving one entry per CDR3 protein. Of 5,000 to 7,500 distinct CDR3 sequences listed, roughly 10% are singletons. Sequenced material: PBMCs, mostly from graft donor cells, taken 180 days after TCRalphabeta/CD19-depleted stem cell transplant. These receptors were obtained from a child younger than two who had a stem cell transplant for acute myeloid leukemia, so the T cells may come from the graft donor. CDR3s include the opening cysteine and the closing phenylalanine or tryptophan. D genes are given only for firm matches. Rows may omit the clone size; those that give it use once, few, many or a size class.

V gene: TRBV29-1; J gene: TRBJ2-3; clone size: many; D gene: .; CDR3 DNA: TGCAGCGTTGGTGAATTACGGGCCCCAGGTCGAGATACGCAGTATTTT; CDR3 protein: CSVGELRAPGRDTQYF
V gene: TRBV18; J gene: TRBJ2-1; clone size: many; D gene: .; CDR3 DNA: TGTGCCAGCTCACCGGGCAATGAGCAGTTCTTC; CDR3 protein: CASSPGNEQFF
V gene: TRBV5-6; J gene: TRBJ2-3; clone size: many; D gene: TRBD1; CDR3 DNA: TGTGCCAGCAGCGACGGACAGGGGGCGGCAGATACGCAGTATTTT; CDR3 protein: CASSDGQGAADTQYF
V gene: TRBV20-1; J gene: TRBJ2-7; clone size: many; D gene: .; CDR3 DNA: TGCAGTGCTAGAGATCACCAAGGAGTTCAGGAGCAGTACTTC; CDR3 protein: CSARDHQGVQEQYF
V gene: TRBV28; J gene: TRBJ1-1; clone size: many; D gene: .; CDR3 DNA: TGTGCCACCGCCACCGGGACCTCCGGGGGAGCTTTCTTT; CDR3 protein: CATATGTSGGAFF
V gene: TRBV5-6; J gene: TRBJ1-5; clone size: .; D gene: .; CDR3 DNA: TGTGCCAGCAGCTTGGTTGTTTCTGGGATCCAGCCCCAGCATTTT; CDR3 protein: CASSLVVSGIQPQHF
V gene: TRBV6-1; J gene: TRBJ2-3; clone size: many; D gene: TRBD2; CDR3 DNA: TGTGCCAGCAGTCCGGGACTAGCGGGAGGTCGGGATACGCAGTATTTT; CDR3 protein: CASSPGLAGGRDTQYF
V gene: TRBV7-3; J gene: TRBJ2-1; clone size: medium-sized; D gene: .; CDR3 DNA: TGTGCCAGCAGCTCACAGACTAGCTCCTACAATGAGCAGTTCTTC; CDR3 protein: CASSSQTSSYNEQFF
V gene: TRBV7-2; J gene: TRBJ1-1; clone size: many; D gene: .; CDR3 DNA: TGTGCCAGCAGCTTAGTATCGGCCAGGGTGAACACTGAAGCTTTCTTT; CDR3 protein: CASSLVSARVNTEAFF
V gene: TRBV27; J gene: TRBJ2-7; clone size: many; D gene: TRBD1; CDR3 DNA: TGTGCCAGCAGTTTAGGGACAGGGTTTTACGAGCAGTACTTC; CDR3 protein: CASSLGTGFYEQYF
V gene: TRBV5-6; J gene: TRBJ1-5; clone size: medium-sized; D gene: .; CDR3 DNA: TGTGCCAGCAGCTTGGGTGTTTCAGGGATCCAGCCCCAGCATTTT; CDR3 protein: CASSLGVSGIQPQHF
V gene: TRBV10-2; J gene: TRBJ2-3; clone size: few; D gene: .; CDR3 DNA: TGCGCCAGCAGGAAGCCCCTCACAGATACGCAGTATTTT; CDR3 protein: CASRKPLTDTQYF
V gene: TRBV28; J gene: TRBJ2-1; clone size: many; D gene: .; CDR3 DNA: TGTGCCAGCAGTTTAGGCGCCGCGGGGTCCTACAATGAGCAGTTCTTC; CDR3 protein: CASSLGAAGSYNEQFF
V gene: TRBV20-1; J gene: TRBJ2-3; clone size: many; D gene: TRBD2; CDR3 DNA: TGCAGTGCTACCGGTTCCGGGACTAGTTTCACAGATACGCAGTATTTT; CDR3 protein: CSATGSGTSFTDTQYF
V gene: TRBV4-1; J gene: TRBJ2-5; clone size: many; D gene: TRBD1; CDR3 DNA: TGCGCCAGCAGCCAAGATCAAGGGACAGTGGGGACCCAGTACTTC; CDR3 protein: CASSQDQGTVGTQYF
V gene: TRBV15; J gene: TRBJ2-7; clone size: few; D gene: TRBD2; CDR3 DNA: TGTGCCACCAGCAGAGGGCGAGCGGGGGCAAAGTCCTACGAGCAGTACTTC; CDR3 protein: CATSRGRAGAKSYEQYF
V gene: TRBV20-1; J gene: TRBJ2-3; clone size: medium-sized; D gene: .; CDR3 DNA: TGCAGTGCTAGAGGGAGGGCCGCAGATACGCAGTATTTT; CDR3 protein: CSARGRAADTQYF
V gene: TRBV2; J gene: TRBJ1-1; clone size: many; D gene: .; CDR3 DNA: TGTGCCAGCAACCAGGGAGAGGACACTGAAGCTTTCTTT; CDR3 protein: CASNQGEDTEAFF
V gene: TRBV12-3/TRBV12-4; J gene: TRBJ2-5; clone size: many; D gene: .; CDR3 DNA: TGTGCCAGCAGTCCCGATATGTCGGAGACCCAGTACTTC; CDR3 protein: CASSPDMSETQYF
V gene: TRBV7-9; J gene: TRBJ1-1; clone size: many; D gene: .; CDR3 DNA: TGTGCCAGCAGCCGGTGGCGGGACACTGAAGCTTTCTTT; CDR3 protein: CASSRWRDTEAFF
V gene: TRBV5-1; J gene: TRBJ2-7; clone size: few; D gene: TRBD2; CDR3 DNA: TGCGCCAGCAGCCTAGGACAGGGCACGAGGCTAGCGGGAGGGCCTCTTTGGGCACTGGACGAGCAGTACTTC; CDR3 protein: CASSLGQGTRLAGGPLWALDEQYF
V gene: TRBV6-1; J gene: TRBJ2-1; clone size: .; D gene: .; CDR3 DNA: TGTGCCAGCAGTGAAGGCTACAATGAGCAGTTCTTC; CDR3 protein: CASSEGYNEQFF
V gene: TRBV20-1; J gene: TRBJ2-7; clone size: medium-sized; D gene: .; CDR3 DNA: TGCAGTGCTAGAGCAGTGAATTACGAGCAGTACTTC; CDR3 protein: CSARAVNYEQYF
V gene: TRBV4-3; J gene: TRBJ2-1; clone size: many; D gene: TRBD2; CDR3 DNA: TGCGCCAGCAGCCATCGAGCGGGGCACAATGAGCAGTTCTTC; CDR3 protein: CASSHRAGHNEQFF
V gene: TRBV20-1; J gene: TRBJ2-7; clone size: medium-sized; D gene: .; CDR3 DNA: TGCAGTGCGACCCAAAGGCCATACGAGCAGTACTTC; CDR3 protein: CSATQRPYEQYF
V gene: TRBV5-1; J gene: TRBJ2-5; clone size: many; D gene: TRBD2; CDR3 DNA: TGCGCCAGCAGCTCCCCGGGACTAGCGGTACAAGAGACCCAGTACTTC; CDR3 protein: CASSSPGLAVQETQYF
V gene: TRBV7-7; J gene: TRBJ2-5; clone size: medium-sized; D gene: .; CDR3 DNA: TGTGCTAGCAGCTTAGGGGGTAGCAGGGGAGAGACCCAGTACTTC; CDR3 protein: CASSLGGSRGETQYF
V gene: TRBV28; J gene: TRBJ2-7; clone size: many; D gene: .; CDR3 DNA: TGTGCCAGCGCGGGTCCAGACGGTTCCTACGAGCAGTACTTC; CDR3 protein: CASAGPDGSYEQYF
V gene: TRBV7-2; J gene: TRBJ2-7; clone size: many; D gene: TRBD2; CDR3 DNA: TGTGCCAGCAGCCCAACACTTAGCGGGAGCTACGAGCAGTACTTC; CDR3 protein: CASSPTLSGSYEQYF
V gene: TRBV2; J gene: TRBJ2-1; clone size: many; D gene: .; CDR3 DNA: TGTGCCAGCATCCGGGAATACTACAATGAGCAGTTCTTC; CDR3 protein: CASIREYYNEQFF
V gene: TRBV24-1; J gene: TRBJ2-3; clone size: many; D gene: TRBD2; CDR3 DNA: TGTGCCACCAGTCCGACTAGCGGGGTCACAGATACGCAGTATTTT; CDR3 protein: CATSPTSGVTDTQYF
V gene: TRBV12-3/TRBV12-4; J gene: TRBJ2-1; clone size: many; D gene: TRBD2; CDR3 DNA: TGTGCCAGCAGTATAGTACTAGCGGGAGTGGCTGAGCAGTTCTTC; CDR3 protein: CASSIVLAGVAEQFF
V gene: TRBV20-1; J gene: TRBJ2-3; clone size: medium-sized; D gene: .; CDR3 DNA: TGCAGTGCTGTACGGGACCTAGGGCCAGATACGCAGTATTTT; CDR3 protein: CSAVRDLGPDTQYF
V gene: TRBV7-8; J gene: TRBJ2-5; clone size: many; D gene: .; CDR3 DNA: TGTGCCAGCAGCTTAGTTAGGGAACAAGAGACCCAGTACTTC; CDR3 protein: CASSLVREQETQYF
V gene: TRBV19; J gene: TRBJ2-1; clone size: few; D gene: .; CDR3 DNA: TGTGCCAGTAGCCCGCCGTACAATGAGCAGTTCTTC; CDR3 protein: CASSPPYNEQFF
V gene: TRBV10-3; J gene: TRBJ2-7; clone size: .; D gene: .; CDR3 DNA: TGTGCCATCAGTGGGCGGGGACTCTACGAGCAGTACTTC; CDR3 protein: CAISGRGLYEQYF
V gene: TRBV11-3; J gene: TRBJ2-3; clone size: .; D gene: .; CDR3 DNA: TGTGCCAGCAGCTTAGGACCTCTGAGCACAGATACGCAGTATTTT; CDR3 protein: CASSLGPLSTDTQYF
V gene: TRBV5-1; J gene: TRBJ2-7; clone size: many; D gene: TRBD1; CDR3 DNA: TGCGCCAGCAGCTTCGACAGGGGCTACGAGCAGTACTTC; CDR3 protein: CASSFDRGYEQYF
V gene: TRBV14; J gene: TRBJ1-2; clone size: many; D gene: .; CDR3 DNA: TGTGCCAGCAGCCATCGTGATCAGGGGTTTAACTATGGCTACACCTTC; CDR3 protein: CASSHRDQGFNYGYTF
V gene: TRBV10-3; J gene: TRBJ2-1; clone size: many; D gene: .; CDR3 DNA: TGTGCCATCAGTGAGTCGAGCTACAATGAGCAGTTCTTC; CDR3 protein: CAISESSYNEQFF
V gene: TRBV12-3/TRBV12-4; J gene: TRBJ2-5; clone size: many; D gene: .; CDR3 DNA: TGTGCCAGCAGTCCGGGACGGGGTCTGAAGACCCAGTACTTC; CDR3 protein: CASSPGRGLKTQYF
V gene: TRBV28; J gene: TRBJ1-6; clone size: medium-sized; D gene: .; CDR3 DNA: TGTGCCAGCAGTCCAGGGGATGGGGGCTCCTATAATTCACCCCTCCACTTT; CDR3 protein: CASSPGDGGSYNSPLHF
V gene: TRBV28; J gene: TRBJ1-1; clone size: many; D gene: .; CDR3 DNA: TGTGCCAGCAACCCAGGGTGGCGGACGAACACTGAAGCTTTCTTT; CDR3 protein: CASNPGWRTNTEAFF
V gene: TRBV2; J gene: TRBJ2-1; clone size: medium-sized; D gene: TRBD2; CDR3 DNA: TGTGCCAGCAAACTGGGAGGGAGTGTCTACAATGAGCAGTTCTTC; CDR3 protein: CASKLGGSVYNEQFF
V gene: TRBV19; J gene: TRBJ1-2; clone size: many; D gene: .; CDR3 DNA: TGTGCCAGTAGTCCGCCAGGGGACTATGGCTACACCTTC; CDR3 protein: CASSPPGDYGYTF
V gene: TRBV12-3/TRBV12-4; J gene: TRBJ2-7; clone size: medium-sized; D gene: TRBD1; CDR3 DNA: TGTGCCAGCAACCTAGGGACAGGGGGATTCCACGAGCAGTACTTC; CDR3 protein: CASNLGTGGFHEQYF
V gene: TRBV28; J gene: TRBJ2-7; clone size: many; D gene: .; CDR3 DNA: TGTGCCAGCAGTTTAACTAGCCAAGTTGAGGACGAGCAGTACTTC; CDR3 protein: CASSLTSQVEDEQYF
V gene: TRBV5-1; J gene: TRBJ2-2; clone size: medium-sized; D gene: TRBD2; CDR3 DNA: TGCGCCAGCAGCTCGGGACTAGCGGGAGAAGTCGGGGAGCTGTTTTTT; CDR3 protein: CASSSGLAGEVGELFF
V gene: TRBV7-9; J gene: TRBJ1-1; clone size: many; D gene: .; CDR3 DNA: TGTGCCAGCAGCTTAGCGGGGAATGAAGCTTTCTTT; CDR3 protein: CASSLAGNEAFF
V gene: TRBV6-1; J gene: TRBJ2-7; clone size: medium-sized; D gene: TRBD1; CDR3 DNA: TGTGCCAGCAGGAGCGGACAGGGGGACGGCTACGAGCAGTACTTC; CDR3 protein: CASRSGQGDGYEQYF
V gene: TRBV20-1; J gene: TRBJ1-5; clone size: .; D gene: .; CDR3 DNA: TGCAGTGCTAGAGGTGTCCGGGGCAATCAACCCCAGCATTTT; CDR3 protein: CSARGVRGNQPQHF